This TCR beta chain was observed in a study of blood T cell repertoires in COVID-19. For the study at large: T cells, B-cell-depleted T cells, or PBMCs supplied cDNA or gDNA.

CDR1 is KGHSH, CDR2 LQKENI, per germline. The CDR3 contains 15 residues. The junction had 2 bases not matched to a gene; V was cut back by 3 bases and J by 0 bases. Measured with immunoSEQ multiplex PCR; TCRdb has only the in-frame clones, and not every one. The sample includes some 150,000 clones, roughly 84% of them seen just once. This TCR was recovered from a human donor with acute or convalescent COVID-19. The donor label of this sample is uncertain. The sequenced sample consisted of peripheral blood. This chain links TRBV18 with TRBJ2-1; TRBD1 agrees at 7 bases. The CDR3 nucleotides read TGTGCCAGCTCACCGACAGGGTTCTCCTACAATGAGCAGTTCTTC. Translation gives CASSPTGFSYNEQFF.